The subject of this entry is one T cell receptor (beta chain). The V gene end was trimmed by 1 base and the J gene end by 5 bases; junction bases not matched to a gene: 7. The CDR3 covers 17 residues. Germline V gives CDR1 LGHDT, CDR2 YNNKEL (reference sequence). Profiling relied on immunoSEQ multiplex PCR, and the TCRdb table lists in-frame clones only, not all of them. Among approximately 280,000 clones listed, 75% to 90% were seen once. The data were taken from a study of blood T cell repertoires in COVID-19. The clonotype comes from a woman between 55 and 75 years old with acute or convalescent COVID-19. Sequenced sample: peripheral blood. The chain employs TRBV3-1 (or the pseudogene TRBV3-2) and TRBJ1-4; 10 bases match TRBD1. This chain's CDR3 is CASSQGTRDRGNEKLFF. Here the CDR3 DNA reads TGTGCCAGCAGCCAAGGGACCCGGGACAGGGGAAATGAAAAACTGTTTTTT.